This entry lists 2 T cell receptor beta chains sequenced from one sample in a study of blood T cell repertoires in COVID-19. Generated by immunoSEQ multiplex PCR, the TCRdb table keeps only in-frame clones and is missing some. The sample records almost 85,000 clones, approximately 90% being singletons. Sample: PBMCs or T cells enriched from blood (not recorded which). These receptors came from a woman in her 50s with acute COVID-19.

The V gene is TRBV11-2, the J gene TRBJ2-1; tentative D call: TRBD2 (5 bases). The V end lost 5 bases, the J end lost 4 bases, and 15 bases lay between the germline ends. CDR3 length equals 15 residues. Germline lookup yields CDR1 SGHAT and CDR2 FQNNGV. In DNA, the CDR3 is TGTGCCAGCAGCCTCACTCGGACTGTATACAATGAGCAGTTCTTC. Translation: CASSLTRTVYNEQFF. Variable domain in full (rest from reference TRBV11-2 and TRBJ2-1): EAGVAQSPRYKIIEKRQSVAFWCNPISGHATLYWYQQILGQGPKLLIQFQNNGVVDDSQLPKDRFSAERLKGVDSTLKIQPAKLEDSAVYLCASSLTRTVYNEQFFGPGTRLTVL.

This rearrangement joins TRBV28 to TRBJ1-2, with TRBD1 matching 8 bases. CDR1 is MDHEN, CDR2 SYDVKM, per germline. The length of the CDR3 is 14 residues. With 5 bases clipped from V and 4 bases from J, the junction kept 6 bases outside the gene matches. CDR3 in amino acids: CASSLTDRGYGYTF. The CDR3 DNA sequence: TGTGCCAGCAGTCTCACTGACAGGGGCTATGGCTACACCTTC.